One and the same sample provided the 14 T cell receptor beta chains below, sequenced in a study of cytomegalovirus exposure and HLA in healthy donors. Researchers ran the PCR with 60 Vbeta and 13 Jbeta primers. This table comes from immunoSEQ multiplex PCR, and its TCRdb copy is limited to in-frame clones, with some not included. This table holds around 140,000 clones, roughly 83% found once. The sample comprised PBMCs. The receptors come from a man aged 35-49 years in good health and CMV-seronegative.

The gene calls are TRBV2 and TRBJ2-1, with 7 positions matching TRBD1. Trimming at V came to 6 bases and at J to 4 bases, leaving 3 bases not matched to a gene. The CDR3 contains 13 residues. Looked up from germline, CDR1 is SNHLY and CDR2 is FYNNEI. This CDR3 reads CASSSGQYNEQFF. The CDR3 DNA reads TGTGCCAGCAGCTCGGGACAGTACAATGAGCAGTTCTTC.

The chain combines TRBV13 with TRBJ2-7; 10 nucleotides agree with TRBD1. The CDR3 contains 18 residues. V lost 4 bases to trimming and J lost 3 bases; unmatched junction nucleotides: 15. CDR1 and CDR2 (germline): PRHDT, FYEKMQ (reference sequence). CDR3 coding DNA: TGTGCCAGCAGCTCCAGGGACAGGGGAACCACGCCATTCTACGAGCAGTACTTC. Residues: CASSSRDRGTTPFYEQYF.

This rearrangement joins TRBV7-9 to TRBJ2-3; TRBD2 might be the D (6 bases). Germline assignment: CDR1 SEHNR and CDR2 FQNEAQ (reference sequence). CDR3 length equals 15 residues. Trimming took off 5 bases at V and 3 bases at J, with 15 bases between the two ends. CDR3 sequence reads: CASSPPRGGTDTQYF. The CDR3 DNA follows: TGTGCCAGCAGCCCCCCGCGGGGTGGTACAGATACGCAGTATTTT.

The chain is built from TRBV5-1 and TRBJ2-3; maybe TRBD2 (6 bases). In germline, CDR1 is SGHRS, CDR2 YFSETQ. Trimming stripped 4 bases from V and 0 bases from J, with 15 bases between. The CDR3 totals 16 residues. CDR3 nucleotide sequence: TGCGCCAGCAGCCCGGAGGGACGGCATAGCACAGATACGCAGTATTTT. This sequence encodes CASSPEGRHSTDTQYF.

V and J are TRBV7-2 and TRBJ2-3; TRBD2 aligns across 7 bases. Germline V lookup: CDR1 SGHTA, CDR2 FQGNSA. CDR3 length: 13 amino acids. V was pared by 1 base and J by 8 bases, with 3 bases of the junction left unmatched. CDR3 DNA: TGTGCCAGCAGCTTAGGAGGGGAGGGTACGCAGTATTTT. This gives the protein CASSLGGEGTQYF. Filled out from reference TRBV7-2 and TRBJ2-3, the complete variable domain reads GAGVSQSPSNKVTEKGKDVELRCDPISGHTALYWYRQSLGQGLEFLIYFQGNSAPDKSGLPSDRFSAERTGGSVSTLTIQRTQQEDSAVYLCASSLGGEGTQYFGPGTRLTVL.

Here the CDR3 DNA reads TGTGCCAGCAGCTGGGACGGGAGCTCCTACAATGAGCAGTTCTTC. Translated, it gives CASSWDGSSYNEQFF. The chain joins TRBV7-3 to TRBJ2-1, with D perhaps TRBD2 (6 bases). V lost 4 bases to trimming and J lost 0 bases, with 10 bases between them. CDR1 is SGHTA and CDR2 is FQGTGA in the germline V gene. The CDR3 loop spans 15 amino acids.

The rearrangement links TRBV29-1 to TRBJ2-7; 8 nucleotides align to TRBD1. V was pared by 7 bases and J by 7 bases, with 6 bases of the junction left unmatched. In germline, CDR1 is SQVTM, CDR2 ANQGSEA. The CDR3 is 11 residues long. The CDR3 DNA reads as TGCAGCGCCCAGGGGGCGCGAGAGCAGTACTTC. It specifies CSAQGAREQYF.

This clone was recorded once. The V and J genes are TRBV9 and TRBJ2-2, with 7 bases identical to TRBD2. J was trimmed by 6 bases and V by 0 bases; bases with no gene match: 8. The CDR3 spans 16 residues. CDR1 SGDLS and CDR2 YYNGEE come from the germline V gene. The CDR3 DNA reads TGTGCCAGCAGCGTAGATGGGAGGGACTGGGCCGGGGAGCTGTTTTTT. Protein: CASSVDGRDWAGELFF.

The chain joins TRBV27 to TRBJ1-4; D perhaps matches TRBD1 (5 bases). Germline-derived CDR1 and CDR2 are MNHEY and SMNVEV (reference sequence). V gave up 8 bases and J gave up 8 bases, with 12 bases separating them. The CDR3 length is 12 residues. The CDR3 nucleotides are TGTGCCAGCGGGGGGGAGGGGGAAAAACTGTTTTTT. It specifies CASGGEGEKLFF.

The chain joins TRBV6-4 to TRBJ1-1; 11 positions match TRBD1. The length of the CDR3 is 16 residues. Germline-derived CDR1 and CDR2 are MRHNA and SNTAGT. The junction had 8 bases not matched to a gene; V was cut back by 4 bases and J by 4 bases. This chain's CDR3 is CASSGPGTGGSTEAFF. The CDR3 DNA sequence: TGTGCCAGCAGTGGACCAGGGACAGGGGGTAGCACTGAAGCTTTCTTT.

This clone has only a few counts. The chain has TRBV19 and TRBJ2-5, with 9 bases identical to TRBD2. CDR3 size: 17 residues. Germline V gene data show CDR1 as LNHDA and CDR2 as SQIVND (reference sequence). V was clipped by 3 bases and J by 4 bases; unmatched bases: 12. The chain's CDR3 is CASSIRGIAGETETQYF. The CDR3 DNA reads TGTGCCAGTAGTATTCGTGGGATAGCGGGGGAGACAGAGACCCAGTACTTC.

This clone was picked up one time. This chain uses TRBV7-2 with TRBJ2-7; D is unresolved. Trimming cost V 5 bases and J 4 bases, with 9 bases left between them. CDR1 is SGHTA and CDR2 is FQGNSA in the germline V gene. The CDR3 covers 12 residues. The CDR3 reads CASSPPSYEQYF. CDR3 nucleotide sequence: TGTGCCAGCAGCCCCCCGAGTTACGAGCAGTACTTC.

The chain is built from TRBV7-3 and TRBJ2-1; maybe TRBD1 (5 bases). The V and J ends lost 5 bases and 4 bases respectively, with 12 bases between them. Germline V lookup: CDR1 SGHTA, CDR2 FQGTGA. The CDR3 has 14 residues. The CDR3 DNA is TGTGCCAGCAGCCCGGACATAGCATACAATGAGCAGTTCTTC. This sequence encodes CASSPDIAYNEQFF.

This chain links TRBV7-9 with TRBJ2-2, with 8 bases identical to TRBD2. Germline loops: CDR1 SEHNR, CDR2 FQNEAQ (reference sequence). The length of the CDR3 is 14 residues. The V gene end was trimmed by 7 bases and the J gene end by 4 bases; junction bases not matched to a gene: 5. The CDR3 spells CASTASGRTGELFF. As DNA, the CDR3 is TGTGCCAGCACGGCTAGCGGGCGCACCGGGGAGCTGTTTTTT.